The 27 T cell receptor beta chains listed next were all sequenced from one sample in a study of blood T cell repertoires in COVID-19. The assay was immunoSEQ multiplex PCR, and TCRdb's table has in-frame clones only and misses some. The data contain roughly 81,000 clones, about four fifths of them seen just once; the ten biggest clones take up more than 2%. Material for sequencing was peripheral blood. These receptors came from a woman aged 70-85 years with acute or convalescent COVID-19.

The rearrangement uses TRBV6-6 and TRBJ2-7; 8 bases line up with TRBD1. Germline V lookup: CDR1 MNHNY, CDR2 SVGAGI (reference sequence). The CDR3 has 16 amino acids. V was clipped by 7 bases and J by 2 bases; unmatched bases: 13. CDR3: CASTQGPGQAAYEQYF. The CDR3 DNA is TGTGCCAGCACCCAAGGACCGGGACAGGCGGCCTACGAGCAGTACTTC.

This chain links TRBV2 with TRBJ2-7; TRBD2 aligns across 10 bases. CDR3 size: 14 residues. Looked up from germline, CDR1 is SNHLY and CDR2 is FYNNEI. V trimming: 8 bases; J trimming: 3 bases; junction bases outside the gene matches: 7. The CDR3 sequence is CASGRASGGYEQYF. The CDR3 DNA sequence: TGTGCCAGCGGGCGGGCTAGCGGGGGCTACGAGCAGTACTTC.

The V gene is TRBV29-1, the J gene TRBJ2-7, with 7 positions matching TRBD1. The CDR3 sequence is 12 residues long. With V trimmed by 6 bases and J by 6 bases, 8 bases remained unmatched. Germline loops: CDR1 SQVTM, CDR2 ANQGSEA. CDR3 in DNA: TGCAGCGTCCGGACAGGACGGGGCGAGCAGTACTTC. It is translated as CSVRTGRGEQYF.

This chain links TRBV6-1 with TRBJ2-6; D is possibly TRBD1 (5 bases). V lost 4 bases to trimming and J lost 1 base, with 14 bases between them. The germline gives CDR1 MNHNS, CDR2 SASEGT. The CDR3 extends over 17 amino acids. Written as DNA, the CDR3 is TGTGCCAGCAGTGTTGGCAGGGTGCTGTCTGGGGCCAACGTCCTGACTTTC. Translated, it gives CASSVGRVLSGANVLTF.

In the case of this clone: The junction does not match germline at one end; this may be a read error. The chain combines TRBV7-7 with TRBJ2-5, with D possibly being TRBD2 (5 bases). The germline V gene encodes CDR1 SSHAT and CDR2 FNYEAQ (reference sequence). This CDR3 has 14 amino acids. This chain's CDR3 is CASSLSGLQETQYF. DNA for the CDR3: TGTGCTAGCAGCTTAAGCGGCTTACAAGAGACCCAGTACTTC. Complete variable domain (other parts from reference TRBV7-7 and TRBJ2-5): GAGVSQSPRYKVTKRGQDVTLRCDPISSHATLYWYQQALGQGPEFLTYFNYEAQPDKSGLPSDRFSAERPEGSISTLTIQRTEQRDSAMYRCASSLSGLQETQYFGPGTRLLVL.

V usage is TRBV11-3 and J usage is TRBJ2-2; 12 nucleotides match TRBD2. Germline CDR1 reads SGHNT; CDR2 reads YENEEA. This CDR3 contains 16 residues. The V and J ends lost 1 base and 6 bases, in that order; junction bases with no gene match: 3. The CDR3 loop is CASSLGLAGGPGELFF. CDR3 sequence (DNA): TGTGCCAGCAGCTTAGGGCTAGCGGGGGGGCCCGGGGAGCTGTTTTTT. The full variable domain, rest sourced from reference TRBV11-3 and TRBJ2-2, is EAGVVQSPRYKIIEKKQPVAFWCNPISGHNTLYWYLQNLGQGPELLIRYENEEAVDDSQLPKDRFSAERLKGVDSTLKIQPAELGDSAVYLCASSLGLAGGPGELFFGEGSRLTVL.

CDR3 DNA sequence: TGTGCCAGCAGTGAAATGGGACAGGGGTATGGCTACACCTTC. Residues: CASSEMGQGYGYTF. The rearrangement uses TRBV2 and TRBJ1-2; 10 bases match TRBD1. The CDR3 runs to 14 residues. Germline values: CDR1 SNHLY, CDR2 FYNNEI. The V segment lost 2 bases and the J segment 5 bases; nucleotides outside the gene matches: 2. Variable domain in full (rest from reference TRBV2 and TRBJ1-2): EPEVTQTPSHQVTQMGQEVILRCVPISNHLYFYWYRQILGQKVEFLVSFYNNEISEKSEIFDDQFSVERPDGSNFTLKIRSTKLEDSAMYFCASSEMGQGYGYTFGSGTRLTVV.

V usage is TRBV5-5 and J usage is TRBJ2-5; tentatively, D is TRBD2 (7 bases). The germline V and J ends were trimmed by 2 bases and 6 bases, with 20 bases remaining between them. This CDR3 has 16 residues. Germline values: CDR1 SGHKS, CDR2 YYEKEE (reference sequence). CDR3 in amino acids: CASSFKGGAVVQTQYF. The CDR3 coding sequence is TGTGCCAGCAGCTTTAAAGGGGGGGCGGTGGTGCAGACCCAGTACTTC.

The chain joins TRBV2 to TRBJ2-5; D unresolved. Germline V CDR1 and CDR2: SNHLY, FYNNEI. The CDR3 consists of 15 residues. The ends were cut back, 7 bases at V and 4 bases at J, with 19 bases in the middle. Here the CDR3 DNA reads TGTGCCAGCACGGTCACGGGTCATCTTTTAGAGACCCAGTACTTC. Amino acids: CASTVTGHLLETQYF.

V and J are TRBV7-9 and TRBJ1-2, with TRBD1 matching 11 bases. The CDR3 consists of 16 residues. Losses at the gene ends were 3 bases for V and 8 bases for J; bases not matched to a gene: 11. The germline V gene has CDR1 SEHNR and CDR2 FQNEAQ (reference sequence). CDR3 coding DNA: TGTGCCAGCAGCTTCTGGTCGGGACAGGGGGACGGAGGCTACACCTTC. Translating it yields CASSFWSGQGDGGYTF.

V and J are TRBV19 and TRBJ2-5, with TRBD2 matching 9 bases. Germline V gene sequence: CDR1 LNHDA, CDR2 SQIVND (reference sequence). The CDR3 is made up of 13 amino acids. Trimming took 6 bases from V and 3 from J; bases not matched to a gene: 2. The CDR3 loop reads CASRGLAEETQYF. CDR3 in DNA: TGTGCCAGTAGGGGACTAGCTGAAGAGACCCAGTACTTC.

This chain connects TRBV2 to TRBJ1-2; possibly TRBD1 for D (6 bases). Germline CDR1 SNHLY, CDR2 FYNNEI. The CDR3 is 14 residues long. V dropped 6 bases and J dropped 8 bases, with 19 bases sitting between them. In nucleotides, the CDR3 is TGTGCCAGCAGGAGGGGGATCAATGCGGAGGGCTACACCTTC. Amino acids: CASRRGINAEGYTF.

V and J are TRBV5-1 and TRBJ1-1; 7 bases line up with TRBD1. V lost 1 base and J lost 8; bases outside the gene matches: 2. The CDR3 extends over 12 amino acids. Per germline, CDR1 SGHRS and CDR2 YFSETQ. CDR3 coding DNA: TGCGCCAGCAGCTTGCAGGGGGAGGAAGCTTTCTTT. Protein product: CASSLQGEEAFF.

For the CDR3, the DNA is TGCGCCAGCAGTGGTGTCAAGGGACAGGGGGCATCCTCCTACAATGAGCAGTTCTTC. Protein: CASSGVKGQGASSYNEQFF. The chain links TRBV10-1 to TRBJ2-1, with TRBD1 identical over 12 bases. After removal of 4 bases from V and 0 bases from J, the junction contained 10 bases not matched to a gene. This CDR3 has 19 amino acids. Looked up from germline, CDR1 is WNHNN and CDR2 is SYGVQD (reference sequence).

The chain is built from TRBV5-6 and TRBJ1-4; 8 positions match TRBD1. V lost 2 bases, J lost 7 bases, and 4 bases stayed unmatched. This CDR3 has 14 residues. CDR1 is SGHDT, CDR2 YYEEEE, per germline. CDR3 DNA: TGTGCCAGCAGCTTTGACAGGGGAGGTGAAAAACTGTTTTTT. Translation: CASSFDRGGEKLFF.

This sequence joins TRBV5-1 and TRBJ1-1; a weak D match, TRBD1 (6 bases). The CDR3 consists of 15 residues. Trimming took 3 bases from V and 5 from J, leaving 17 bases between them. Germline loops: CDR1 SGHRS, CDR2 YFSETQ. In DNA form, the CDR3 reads TGCGCCAGCAGCTACCAACAGGGTGAAACAACTGAAGCTTTCTTT. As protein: CASSYQQGETTEAFF. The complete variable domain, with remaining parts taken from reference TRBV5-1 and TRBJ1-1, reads KAGVTQTPRYLIKTRGQQVTLSCSPISGHRSVSWYQQTPGQGLQFLFEYFSETQRNKGNFPGRFSGRQFSNSRSEMNVSTLELGDSALYLCASSYQQGETTEAFFGQGTRLTVV.

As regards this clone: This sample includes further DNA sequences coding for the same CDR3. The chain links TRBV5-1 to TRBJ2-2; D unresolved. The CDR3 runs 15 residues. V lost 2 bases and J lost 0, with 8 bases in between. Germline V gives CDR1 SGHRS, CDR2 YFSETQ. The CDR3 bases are TGCGCCAGCAGCTTTCTCGGAGCGAACACCGGGGAGCTGTTTTTT. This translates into CASSFLGANTGELFF. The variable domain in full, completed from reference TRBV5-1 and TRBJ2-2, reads KAGVTQTPRYLIKTRGQQVTLSCSPISGHRSVSWYQQTPGQGLQFLFEYFSETQRNKGNFPGRFSGRQFSNSRSEMNVSTLELGDSALYLCASSFLGANTGELFFGEGSRLTVL.

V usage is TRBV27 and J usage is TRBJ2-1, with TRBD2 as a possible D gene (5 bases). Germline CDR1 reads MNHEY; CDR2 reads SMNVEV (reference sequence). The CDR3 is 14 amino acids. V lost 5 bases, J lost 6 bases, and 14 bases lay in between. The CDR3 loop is CASSSILEGNEQFF. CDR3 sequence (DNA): TGTGCCAGCAGTAGCATCCTTGAGGGCAATGAGCAGTTCTTC.

CDR3 region: CASSPPPTSGNTIYF. Written as DNA, the CDR3 is TGTGCCAGCTCACCACCTCCCACTTCTGGAAACACCATATATTTT. The chain is built from TRBV18 and TRBJ1-3; D is uncertain. Germline CDR1 and CDR2: KGHSH and LQKENI. V dropped 0 bases and J dropped 1 base, with 7 bases sitting between them. There are 15 residues in the CDR3.

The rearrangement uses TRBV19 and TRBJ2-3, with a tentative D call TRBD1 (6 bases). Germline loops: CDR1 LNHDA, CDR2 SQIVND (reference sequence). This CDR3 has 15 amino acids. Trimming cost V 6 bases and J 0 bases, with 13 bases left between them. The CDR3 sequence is CASSSTGASTDTQYF. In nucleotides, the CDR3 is TGTGCCAGTAGCTCGACAGGTGCTAGCACAGATACGCAGTATTTT.

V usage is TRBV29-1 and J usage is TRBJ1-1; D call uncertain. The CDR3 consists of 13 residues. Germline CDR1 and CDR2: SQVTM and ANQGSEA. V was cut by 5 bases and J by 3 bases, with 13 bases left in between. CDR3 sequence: CSVHPGVDTEAFF. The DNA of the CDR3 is TGCAGCGTTCACCCCGGGGTCGACACTGAAGCTTTCTTT.

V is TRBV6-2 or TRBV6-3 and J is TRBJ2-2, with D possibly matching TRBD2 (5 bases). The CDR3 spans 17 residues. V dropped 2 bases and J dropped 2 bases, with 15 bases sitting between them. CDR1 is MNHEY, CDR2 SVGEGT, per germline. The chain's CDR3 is CASSYPSVGINTGELFF. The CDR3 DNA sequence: TGTGCCAGCAGTTACCCCTCGGTCGGGATTAACACCGGGGAGCTGTTTTTT.

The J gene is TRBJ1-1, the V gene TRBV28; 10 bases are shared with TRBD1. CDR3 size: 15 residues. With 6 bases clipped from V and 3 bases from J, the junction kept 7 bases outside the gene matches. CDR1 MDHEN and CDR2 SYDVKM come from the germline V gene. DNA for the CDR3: TGTGCCAGCAGGTCCTGGGGGACAGGGGACACTGAAGCTTTCTTT. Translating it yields CASRSWGTGDTEAFF.

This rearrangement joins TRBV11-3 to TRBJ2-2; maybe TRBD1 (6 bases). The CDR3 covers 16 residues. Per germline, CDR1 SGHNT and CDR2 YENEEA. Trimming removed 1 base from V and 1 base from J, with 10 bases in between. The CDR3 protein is CASSLGTAQNTGELFF. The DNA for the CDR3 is TGTGCCAGCAGCTTAGGGACAGCCCAGAACACCGGGGAGCTGTTTTTT.

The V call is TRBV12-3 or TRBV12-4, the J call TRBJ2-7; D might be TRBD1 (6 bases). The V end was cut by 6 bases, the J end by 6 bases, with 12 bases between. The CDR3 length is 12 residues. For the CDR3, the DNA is TGTGCCAGCAGCCCAGGGGTCTCCGAGCAGTACTTC. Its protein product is CASSPGVSEQYF.

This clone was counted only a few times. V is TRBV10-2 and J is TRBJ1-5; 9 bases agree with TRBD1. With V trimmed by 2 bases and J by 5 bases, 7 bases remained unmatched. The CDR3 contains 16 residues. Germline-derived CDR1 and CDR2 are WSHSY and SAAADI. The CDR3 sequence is CASSEASGTGYQPQHF. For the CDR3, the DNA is TGCGCCAGCAGTGAGGCGTCCGGGACAGGGTATCAGCCCCAGCATTTT.

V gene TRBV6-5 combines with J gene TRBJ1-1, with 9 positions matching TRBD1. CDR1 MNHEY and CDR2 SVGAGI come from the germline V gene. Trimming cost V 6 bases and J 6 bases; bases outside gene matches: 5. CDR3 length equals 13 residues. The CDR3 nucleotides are TGTGCCAGCAGACTGGACAGGGGTGCTGAAGCTTTCTTT. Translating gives CASRLDRGAEAFF.